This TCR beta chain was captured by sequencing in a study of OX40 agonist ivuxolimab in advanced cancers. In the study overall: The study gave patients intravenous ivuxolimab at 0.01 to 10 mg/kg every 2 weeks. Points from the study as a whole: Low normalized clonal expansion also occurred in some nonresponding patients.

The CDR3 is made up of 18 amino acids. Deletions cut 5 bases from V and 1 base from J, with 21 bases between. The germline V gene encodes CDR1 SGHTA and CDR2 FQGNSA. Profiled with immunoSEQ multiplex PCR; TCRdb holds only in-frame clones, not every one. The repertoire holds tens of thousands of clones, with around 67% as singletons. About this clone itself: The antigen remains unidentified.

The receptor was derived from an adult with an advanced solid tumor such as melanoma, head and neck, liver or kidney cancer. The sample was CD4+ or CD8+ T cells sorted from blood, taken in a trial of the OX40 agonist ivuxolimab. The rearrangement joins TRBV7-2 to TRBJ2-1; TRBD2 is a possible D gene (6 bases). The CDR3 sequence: CASSRAFGGVVSYNEQFF. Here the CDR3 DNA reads TGTGCCAGCAGCCGAGCATTCGGGGGAGTAGTATCCTACAATGAGCAGTTCTTC.